The 8 T cell receptor beta chains in this list originate from one sample, sequenced in a study of T-cell memory formation after mild COVID-19. TCRdb reprocessed the 5' RACE reads with MiXCR, giving one entry per CDR3 protein. Of roughly 480,000 distinct CDR3 sequences listed, roughly 23% were seen once; the top ten hold approximately 13%. Sequencing was performed on PBMCs or a T cell subset sorted from them (not recorded which). These receptors were taken from an adult woman who had mild COVID-19 (a few samples of this study predate the infection). Cell type and time point are not known.

V gene TRBV20-1 combines with J gene TRBJ1-4, with TRBD1 as a possible D gene (6 bases). Germline CDR1 is DFQATT and CDR2 is SNEGSKA (reference sequence). The CDR3 length is 15 residues. Trimming stripped 1 base from V and 4 bases from J, with 13 bases between. CDR3 sequence: CSARGPGAFNEKLFF. The CDR3 DNA reads as TGCAGTGCTAGAGGTCCGGGGGCGTTTAATGAAAAACTGTTTTTT.

The chain combines TRBV4-2 with TRBJ1-3; no reliable D call. V lost 6 bases, J lost 0 bases, and 12 bases lay in between. Germline V gives CDR1 LGHNA, CDR2 YNFKEQ. CDR3 length equals 15 residues. The CDR3 bases are TGTGCCAGCAGTCACGGGGATCACTCTGGAAACACCATATATTTT. Translation gives CASSHGDHSGNTIYF.

V and J are TRBV24-1 and TRBJ2-3, with D perhaps TRBD2 (5 bases). Germline CDR1 KGHDR, CDR2 SFDVKD. The CDR3 is made up of 15 amino acids. Deletions cut 1 base from V and 1 base from J, with 8 bases between. The CDR3 sequence: CATSDFSGGTDTQYF. The CDR3 DNA is TGTGCCACCAGTGATTTTTCCGGGGGCACAGATACGCAGTATTTT.

The CDR3 DNA reads TGTGCCAGCAGTCCTCTGCGAAGGGGGGAAAAACTGTTTTTT. Translation: CASSPLRRGEKLFF. The chain is built from TRBV12-3 or TRBV12-4 and TRBJ1-4; tentatively, D is TRBD1 (6 bases). There are 14 residues in the CDR3. V lost 5 bases and J lost 8, with 15 bases in between.

This rearrangement joins TRBV6-5 to TRBJ2-4; no reliable D call. Per the germline V gene, CDR1 is MNHEY and CDR2 is SVGAGI. The CDR3 totals 12 residues. Trimming took off 4 bases at V and 5 bases at J, with 6 bases between the two ends. The DNA for the CDR3 is TGTGCCAGCAGTTCTGGGCAAAACATTCAGTACTTC. Its translation is CASSSGQNIQYF.

This clonotype was seen more than once but under ten times. The chain employs TRBV7-8 and TRBJ2-3; 7 bases match TRBD2. The trim removed 5 bases at V and 3 bases at J, leaving 11 bases unmatched. The CDR3 is made up of 16 amino acids. Germline-derived CDR1 and CDR2 are SGHVS and FQNEAQ. CDR3 amino acids: CASSPVVGGFTDTQYF. CDR3 in DNA: TGTGCCAGCAGCCCAGTAGTGGGAGGGTTTACAGATACGCAGTATTTT. Together with reference TRBV7-8 and TRBJ2-3, the CDR3 gives the full variable domain: GAGVSQSPRYKVAKRGQDVALRCDPISGHVSLFWYQQALGQGPEFLTYFQNEAQLDKSGLPSDRFFAERPEGSVSTLKIQRTQQEDSAVYLCASSPVVGGFTDTQYFGPGTRLTVL.

This clonotype was seen a few times. The genes are TRBV20-1 and TRBJ2-5; D possibly corresponds to TRBD1 (5 bases). This CDR3 has 19 residues. Deletions cut 3 bases from V and 2 bases from J, with 28 bases between. CDR1 DFQATT and CDR2 SNEGSKA come from the germline V gene (reference sequence). The DNA for the CDR3 is TGCAGTGCTAGCTTTAGGGGCAGAAACCGCCCAGAGCTTCAAGAGACCCAGTACTTC. Amino acids: CSASFRGRNRPELQETQYF.

This clonotype has at least ten counts. This sequence joins TRBV5-1 and TRBJ2-1, with unresolved D. V dropped 0 bases and J dropped 5 bases, with 6 bases sitting between them. Germline lookup yields CDR1 SGHRS and CDR2 YFSETQ. The CDR3 is 13 residues long. CDR3 nucleotide sequence: TGCGCCAGCAGCTTGGACACCCACAATGAGCAGTTCTTC. It encodes CASSLDTHNEQFF.